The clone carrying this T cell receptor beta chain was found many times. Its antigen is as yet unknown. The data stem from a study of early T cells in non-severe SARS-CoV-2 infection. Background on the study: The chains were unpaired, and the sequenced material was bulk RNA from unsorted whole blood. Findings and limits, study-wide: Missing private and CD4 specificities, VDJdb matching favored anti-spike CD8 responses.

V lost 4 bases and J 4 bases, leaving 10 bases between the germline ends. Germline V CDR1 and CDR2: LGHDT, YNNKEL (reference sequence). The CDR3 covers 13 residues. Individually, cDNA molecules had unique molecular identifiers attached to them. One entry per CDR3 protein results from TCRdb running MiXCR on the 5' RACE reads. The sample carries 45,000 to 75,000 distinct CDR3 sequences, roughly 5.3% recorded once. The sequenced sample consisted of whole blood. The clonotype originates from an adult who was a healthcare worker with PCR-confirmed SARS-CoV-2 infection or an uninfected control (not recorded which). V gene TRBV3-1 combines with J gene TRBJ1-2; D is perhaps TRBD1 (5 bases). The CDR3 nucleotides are TGTGCCAGCAGCCCCGACAGCTTCTATGGCTACACCTTC. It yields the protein CASSPDSFYGYTF.